These 30 T cell receptor beta chains came from one sample sequenced in a study of brain T cells in children with intractable seizures. Sequenced by immunoSEQ multiplex PCR; TCRdb stores in-frame clones only, minus some. The table lists about 64,000 clones, around 95% of them singletons, with approximately 0.38% in the top ten. The sample consisted of peripheral blood, taken at surgery. Receptors were obtained from a boy less than two years old with focal cortical dysplasia and intractable seizures.

The chain couples TRBV4-1 to TRBJ2-3, with 9 bases identical to TRBD2. CDR3 length: 15 amino acids. Germline assignment: CDR1 MGHRA and CDR2 YSYEKL. V gave up 0 bases and J gave up 9 bases; unmatched junction bases: 7. The CDR3 protein is CASSQDRVAGDTQYF. CDR3 bases: TGCGCCAGCAGCCAAGATCGGGTAGCGGGGGACACGCAGTATTTT.

The V gene is TRBV6-5, the J gene TRBJ2-7; TRBD2 matches at 8 bases. Germline V gives CDR1 MNHEY, CDR2 SVGAGI. The CDR3 totals 14 residues. V was pared by 6 bases and J by 1 base, with 5 bases of the junction left unmatched. The CDR3 DNA reads as TGTGCCAGCAGACGGGAGCGGGGGTCCTACGAGCAGTACTTC. It encodes CASRRERGSYEQYF.

This chain links TRBV5-8 with TRBJ2-7, with D possibly being TRBD2 (7 bases). The germline V and J ends were trimmed by 4 bases and 5 bases, with 19 bases remaining between them. This CDR3 region has 15 residues. Germline V gene sequence: CDR1 SGHTS, CDR2 YDEGEE. The CDR3 sequence: CASSQLRGAGHEQYF. The DNA for the CDR3 is TGTGCCAGCAGCCAACTCCGGGGGGCTGGCCACGAGCAGTACTTC.

This clone was counted a single time. This chain connects TRBV19 to TRBJ1-6; a weak D match, TRBD1 (6 bases). V dropped 5 bases and J dropped 11 bases, with 19 bases sitting between them. The V gene's germline CDR1 is LNHDA and CDR2 SQIVND (reference sequence). The CDR3 has 15 amino acids. In DNA form, the CDR3 reads TGTGCCAGTAGTGCCACCGGGGGCTCAACGCCACCCCTCCACTTT. Amino acid sequence: CASSATGGSTPPLHF.

This chain connects TRBV28 to TRBJ1-2; no clear D gene. Looked up from germline, CDR1 is MDHEN and CDR2 is SYDVKM. V was pared by 5 bases and J by 3 bases, with 31 bases between. The CDR3 runs to 20 residues. Here the CDR3 reads CASSARMRSSAREDDYGYTF. DNA of the CDR3: TGTGCCAGCAGTGCAAGGATGCGCTCAAGTGCTCGCGAAGACGACTATGGCTACACCTTC.

The rearrangement joins TRBV27 to TRBJ1-3, with D perhaps TRBD1 (6 bases). The germline CDR1 and CDR2 sequences are MNHEY and SMNVEV (reference sequence). The CDR3 is 15 residues long. The V end lost 7 bases, the J end lost 4 bases, and 17 bases lay between the germline ends. The CDR3 protein is CASKYRASGGNTIYF. The CDR3 nucleotides are TGTGCCAGCAAGTACAGGGCTTCGGGAGGAAACACCATATATTTT.

Here the CDR3 DNA reads TGTGCCAGCACCCCCGGTGAGCGGGGGAGTTACAATGAGCAGTTCTTC. This codes for CASTPGERGSYNEQFF. The chain links TRBV6-8 to TRBJ2-1; 8 bases align to TRBD2. Germline V CDR1 and CDR2: MNHGY, SAAAGT. This CDR3 has 16 amino acids. V lost 7 bases to trimming and J lost 4 bases; unmatched junction nucleotides: 12.

V gene TRBV19 combines with J gene TRBJ2-1, with TRBD2 identical over 9 bases. Unmatched junction bases numbered 13, after V lost 8 bases and J lost 2 bases. The CDR3 has 17 amino acids. CDR1 and CDR2 from the germline V gene are LNHDA and SQIVND (reference sequence). The CDR3: CASGPGLARLAYNEQFF. The CDR3 DNA sequence: TGTGCCAGTGGGCCGGGACTAGCCCGTCTAGCCTACAATGAGCAGTTCTTC.

The rearrangement links TRBV28 to TRBJ1-5, with TRBD1 identical over 7 bases. CDR3 length equals 14 residues. Germline CDR1 MDHEN, CDR2 SYDVKM. V lost 6 bases, J lost 4 bases, and 6 bases stayed unmatched. This CDR3 reads CASRPNRGNQPQHF. CDR3 sequence (DNA): TGTGCCAGCAGACCCAACAGGGGTAATCAGCCCCAGCATTTT.

The chain carries TRBV7-2 and TRBJ2-5; D perhaps matches TRBD2 (5 bases). Germline values: CDR1 SGHTA, CDR2 FQGNSA. This CDR3 has 16 amino acids. With 1 base removed from V and 5 bases from J, the gap between germline ends came to 17 bases. The CDR3 nucleotides read TGTGCCAGCAGCTTAGTGGTCGAACGGTCGGGGGAGACCCAGTACTTC. This codes for CASSLVVERSGETQYF.

This chain connects TRBV4-3 to TRBJ2-6; D possibly corresponds to TRBD1 (5 bases). Germline V lookup: CDR1 LGHNA, CDR2 YSLEER. The ends were cut back, 0 bases at V and 2 bases at J, with 8 bases in the middle. CDR3 length: 16 amino acids. CDR3 DNA: TGCGCCAGCAGCCAAGATAGGGGTCCTGGGGCCAACGTCCTGACTTTC. Encoded protein: CASSQDRGPGANVLTF.

The rearrangement links TRBV19 to TRBJ1-2, with D hard to call. The CDR3 runs 12 residues. Germline V gives CDR1 LNHDA, CDR2 SQIVND (reference sequence). V lost 8 bases and J 8 bases, leaving 15 bases between the germline ends. This chain's CDR3 is CASGSASEGYTF. CDR3 in DNA: TGTGCCAGTGGTAGCGCATCTGAGGGCTACACCTTC. Based on the CDR3 plus reference TRBV19 and TRBJ1-2, the full variable domain is DGGITQSPKYLFRKEGQNVTLSCEQNLNHDAMYWYRQDPGQGLRLIYYSQIVNDFQKGDIAEGYSVSREKKESFPLTVTSAQKNPTAFYLCASGSASEGYTFGSGTRLTVV.

The chain is built from TRBV7-3 and TRBJ2-2; D is undetermined. The V gene lost 5 bases and the J gene lost 0 bases, with 4 bases spanning the gap. Germline loops: CDR1 SGHTA, CDR2 FQGTGA. This CDR3 region has 13 residues. CDR3 amino acids: CASSLSNTGELFF. CDR3 DNA: TGTGCCAGCAGCCTGTCGAACACCGGGGAGCTGTTTTTT.

The chain links TRBV7-3 to TRBJ1-5; D may be TRBD1 (6 bases). V lost 5 bases, J lost 3 bases, and 14 bases lay in between. Per the germline V gene, CDR1 is SGHTA and CDR2 is FQGTGA. The CDR3 spans 15 residues. This CDR3 is CASSLGGRDNQPQHF. The CDR3 DNA follows: TGTGCCAGCAGCCTGGGGGGGCGAGACAATCAGCCCCAGCATTTT.

This clone is a singleton in its sample. This chain joins TRBV7-9 and TRBJ2-1; D not certain. Germline V lookup: CDR1 SEHNR, CDR2 FQNEAQ (reference sequence). The V and J ends lost 5 bases and 7 bases respectively, with 18 bases between them. The CDR3 totals 15 residues. Here the CDR3 reads CASSHPLGLGNEQFF. CDR3 nucleotide sequence: TGTGCCAGCAGCCACCCCCTCGGATTAGGGAATGAGCAGTTCTTC.

The chain has TRBV2 and TRBJ1-4, with D maybe TRBD1 (5 bases). V dropped 10 bases and J dropped 5 bases, with 20 bases sitting between them. Germline CDR1 SNHLY, CDR2 FYNNEI. This CDR3 has 15 amino acids. CDR3 DNA sequence: TGTGCCACGACCGAATTCCGGGACCGCAATGAAAAACTGTTTTTT. As protein: CATTEFRDRNEKLFF.

The rearrangement links TRBV4-3 to TRBJ2-1; a weak D match, TRBD1 (6 bases). CDR3 length: 15 amino acids. V was trimmed by 4 bases and J by 0 bases, leaving 10 bases between them. Germline lookup yields CDR1 LGHNA and CDR2 YSLEER. CDR3 DNA sequence: TGCGCCAGCAGCCCCGACAGGAACTCCTACAATGAGCAGTTCTTC. Encoded protein: CASSPDRNSYNEQFF.

V and J are TRBV5-1 and TRBJ2-7; D remains ambiguous. The CDR3 is made up of 14 amino acids. CDR1 and CDR2 from the germline V gene are SGHRS and YFSETQ. V was clipped by 0 bases and J by 0 bases, with 7 bases between them. This CDR3 reads CASSLAASSYEQYF. CDR3 nucleotides: TGCGCCAGCAGCTTGGCGGCAAGCTCCTACGAGCAGTACTTC.

CDR3 sequence reads: CASSVSRTALRWGYGYTF. As DNA, the CDR3 is TGTGCCAGCTCCGTGTCCCGGACAGCGTTACGATGGGGCTATGGCTACACCTTC. This chain links TRBV18 with TRBJ1-2; D may be TRBD1 (6 bases). The CDR3 runs to 18 residues. Trimming shortened V by 6 bases and J by 4 bases, and 27 bases separated the two germline ends. CDR1 is KGHSH and CDR2 is LQKENI in the germline V gene.

The chain couples TRBV5-6 to TRBJ2-6, with 8 bases fitting TRBD1. From germline, CDR1 is SGHDT and CDR2 YYEEEE. V trimming: 1 base; J trimming: 2 bases; junction bases outside the gene matches: 11. CDR3 length: 19 amino acids. In DNA form, the CDR3 reads TGTGCCAGCAGCTTGTTTACGAGACAGGGGTACCCTGGGGCCAACGTCCTGACTTTC. It is translated as CASSLFTRQGYPGANVLTF.

The chain recombines TRBV24-1 with TRBJ1-1; weak D call: TRBD1 (6 bases). V was trimmed by 5 bases and J by 4 bases, leaving 10 bases between them. The length of the CDR3 is 13 residues. The germline V gene encodes CDR1 KGHDR and CDR2 SFDVKD. This chain's CDR3 is CATSATGFTEAFF. CDR3 nucleotide sequence: TGTGCCACCAGTGCCACAGGGTTCACTGAAGCTTTCTTT.

CDR3 bases: TGTGCCAGCAGCTTAGACACGGTAGGATCCCAGCATTTT. Its protein product is CASSLDTVGSQHF. The V gene is TRBV7-2, the J gene TRBJ1-5; D unresolved. CDR1 is SGHTA and CDR2 is FQGNSA in the germline V gene. This CDR3 has 13 amino acids. Trimming stripped 1 base from V and 11 bases from J, with 12 bases between.

The CDR3 protein is CAIDGGRGFNEQYF. In nucleotides, the CDR3 is TGTGCCATAGACGGTGGCAGGGGGTTCAACGAGCAGTACTTC. V is TRBV2 and J is TRBJ2-7; TRBD1 aligns across 7 bases. Trimming took 10 bases from V and 5 from J; bases not matched to a gene: 14. Germline V gene data show CDR1 as SNHLY and CDR2 as FYNNEI. This CDR3 has 14 amino acids.

This clone was found once. The genes are TRBV7-2 and TRBJ1-6; D ambiguous. The CDR3 length is 12 residues. CDR1 is SGHTA, CDR2 FQGNSA, per germline. Trimming shortened V by 5 bases and J by 7 bases, and 6 bases separated the two germline ends. In nucleotides, the CDR3 is TGTGCCAGCAGCCAGTCGAATTCACCCCTCCACTTT. Encoded protein: CASSQSNSPLHF. Using reference TRBV7-2 and TRBJ1-6 for the parts outside the CDR3, the full variable domain is GAGVSQSPSNKVTEKGKDVELRCDPISGHTALYWYRQSLGQGLEFLIYFQGNSAPDKSGLPSDRFSAERTGGSVSTLTIQRTQQEDSAVYLCASSQSNSPLHFGNGTRLTVT.

This chain links TRBV21-1 with TRBJ1-1; TRBD1 is taken as the D call from the table, unchecked against the DNA. TRBV21-1 is given as a pseudogene. The CDR3 covers 15 residues. This chain's CDR3 is CASSARDRLNTEAFF. The CDR3 DNA reads TGTGCCAGCAGCGCCCGGGACAGACTGAACACTGAAGCTTTCTTT.

The chain recombines TRBV28 with TRBJ2-2; TRBD1 agrees at 7 bases. After removal of 3 bases from V and 8 bases from J, the junction contained 6 bases not matched to a gene. Germline CDR1 reads MDHEN; CDR2 reads SYDVKM. The CDR3 extends over 14 amino acids. The CDR3 spells CASSFPGGWGELFF. DNA for the CDR3: TGTGCCAGCAGTTTTCCAGGGGGTTGGGGGGAGCTGTTTTTT.

The chain carries TRBV28 and TRBJ1-1; D is unclear. The CDR3 is 14 residues long. Per germline, CDR1 MDHEN and CDR2 SYDVKM. V lost 3 bases to trimming and J lost 2 bases, with 10 bases between them. The CDR3, as DNA: TGTGCCAGCAGTTTCTGGGAGGAAAACACTGAAGCTTTCTTT. Amino acid sequence: CASSFWEENTEAFF.

The chain is built from TRBV6-1 and TRBJ2-1, with 11 nucleotides matching TRBD2. V was clipped by 4 bases and J by 3 bases; unmatched bases: 2. Germline values: CDR1 MNHNS, CDR2 SASEGT. The CDR3 consists of 15 residues. CDR3 protein: CASSVAGGNYNEQFF. In DNA form, the CDR3 reads TGTGCCAGCAGTGTAGCGGGGGGGAACTACAATGAGCAGTTCTTC.

The chain has TRBV3-1 (or the pseudogene TRBV3-2) and TRBJ2-1; the match to TRBD1 covers 8 bases. CDR3 length: 15 amino acids. V lost 4 bases, J lost 10 bases, and 12 bases stayed unmatched. CDR1 and CDR2 (germline): LGHDT, YNNKEL (reference sequence). The CDR3 region is CASSPDRGHSSEQFF. CDR3 DNA sequence: TGTGCCAGCAGCCCCGACAGGGGTCACTCTTCAGAGCAGTTCTTC.

This clone was recorded only once. The V gene is TRBV7-8, the J gene TRBJ1-2; possibly TRBD1 for D (6 bases). The V gene lost 4 bases and the J gene lost 0 bases, with 12 bases spanning the gap. Germline loops: CDR1 SGHVS, CDR2 FQNEAQ. This CDR3 spans 15 amino acids. CDR3 in amino acids: CASSYGQPANYGYTF. Written as DNA, the CDR3 is TGTGCCAGCAGCTATGGACAGCCAGCTAACTATGGCTACACCTTC.